A single sample is the source of the 26 T cell receptor beta chains below, sequenced in a study of blood T cells in healthy people across ages. With a J-beta primer mix and a sample-barcoded 5' primer, a second PCR ran about 7 to 11 cycles. MiXCR, run by TCRdb on the 5' RACE reads, gives a single entry per CDR3 protein. The sample has 1.5 million to 2 million distinct CDR3 sequences, about 31% seen once. The sample consisted of blood. The source of these receptors is a woman between 25 and 40 years old in good health.

This clonotype appeared a few times. The chain has TRBV20-1 and TRBJ2-3; unclear D gene. The V end was cut by 3 bases, the J end by 6 bases, with 10 bases between. The CDR3 is made up of 12 amino acids. Germline V gives CDR1 DFQATT, CDR2 SNEGSKA (reference sequence). The CDR3 loop is CSASFEADTQYF. CDR3 bases: TGCAGTGCTAGTTTTGAGGCGGATACGCAGTATTTT.

A few counts support this clonotype. The chain is built from TRBV9 and TRBJ2-3; the D gene could be TRBD1 or TRBD2 (6 bases each). Per germline, CDR1 SGDLS and CDR2 YYNGEE. Trimming stripped 1 base from V and 9 bases from J, with 15 bases between. The CDR3 is 14 amino acids. CDR3: CASSVRFRGQTQYF. DNA for the CDR3: TGTGCCAGCAGCGTACGTTTCCGGGGGCAGACGCAGTATTTT.

The chain joins TRBV20-1 to TRBJ2-3; a weak D match, TRBD1 (5 bases). V was pared by 2 bases and J by 2 bases, with 17 bases between. There are 16 residues in the CDR3. Germline assignment: CDR1 DFQATT and CDR2 SNEGSKA (reference sequence). CDR3 nucleotides: TGCAGTGCTAGACCTGGGTCCAGGGAATCCACAGATACGCAGTATTTT. Its translation is CSARPGSRESTDTQYF.

V gene TRBV6-5 combines with J gene TRBJ2-4; 12 nucleotides line up with TRBD2. The DNA matches TRBJ2-7 better at its end, which makes the J call doubtful. CDR3 length equals 15 residues. Looked up from germline, CDR1 is MNHEY and CDR2 is SVGAGI. CDR3: CASSRLAGEIYEQYF. CDR3 in DNA: TGTGCCAGCAGTAGACTAGCGGGGGAGATATACGAGCAGTACTTC.

This CDR3 reads CASSPTSGGATRETQYF. The CDR3 coding sequence is TGTGCCAGCAGCCCGACTAGCGGGGGGGCCACCAGGGAGACCCAGTACTTC. The chain couples TRBV7-3 to TRBJ2-5, with 14 bases aligning to TRBD2. The V gene's germline CDR1 is SGHTA and CDR2 FQGTGA. There are 17 residues in the CDR3. V was clipped by 5 bases and J by 5 bases; unmatched bases: 10.

The rearrangement links TRBV20-1 to TRBJ2-1; D is unresolved. Trimming removed 6 bases at V and 5 bases at J, with 14 bases between. Germline CDR1 is DFQATT and CDR2 is SNEGSKA (reference sequence). The CDR3 length is 13 residues. In DNA, the CDR3 is TGCAGTGCCCCCTACCCGAGCGACAATGAGCAGTTCTTC. It codes for CSAPYPSDNEQFF.

The rearrangement uses TRBV21-1 and TRBJ2-7; the tabulated D call, TRBD1, remains unverified against the DNA. TRBV21-1 is tagged as a pseudogene. The CDR3 has 14 amino acids. The CDR3 region is CASSKVQGFNEQYF. CDR3 nucleotide sequence: TGTGCCAGCAGCAAAGTTCAGGGATTCAACGAGCAGTACTTC.

In this sample, this clonotype turned up a few times. The chain has TRBV28 and TRBJ2-1; 7 bases fit TRBD1. The germline V gene has CDR1 MDHEN and CDR2 SYDVKM. V lost 5 bases to trimming and J lost 7 bases; unmatched junction nucleotides: 5. This CDR3 has 13 amino acids. CDR3 DNA sequence: TGTGCCAGCAGTCAGGGACAGTCGAATGAGCAGTTCTTC. Translating gives CASSQGQSNEQFF.

The chain is built from TRBV20-1 and TRBJ2-1; 8 bases align to TRBD1. The trim removed 3 bases at V and 4 bases at J, leaving 5 bases unmatched. CDR1 is DFQATT and CDR2 is SNEGSKA in the germline V gene (reference sequence). CDR3 size: 14 residues. The CDR3 spells CSASGDRKYNEQFF. The CDR3 DNA reads as TGCAGTGCTAGCGGGGACAGGAAGTACAATGAGCAGTTCTTC.

The gene calls are TRBV4-1 and TRBJ2-7, with D perhaps TRBD1 (5 bases). Trimming shortened V by 3 bases and J by 4 bases, and 10 bases separated the two germline ends. CDR1 is MGHRA and CDR2 is YSYEKL in the germline V gene. The CDR3 has 13 amino acids. The CDR3 region is CASSQVDRYEQYF. CDR3 DNA sequence: TGCGCCAGCAGCCAGGTAGACAGATACGAGCAGTACTTC.

This clonotype turned up a few times. The chain uses TRBV12-3 or TRBV12-4 and TRBJ2-5, with 8 bases fitting TRBD2. The tail of the sequence fits TRBJ2-7 better, so the J call may be wrong. The length of the CDR3 is 15 residues. The CDR3 loop reads CASSLASGMYYEQYF. In DNA, the CDR3 is TGTGCCAGCAGTTTAGCTAGCGGGATGTACTACGAGCAGTACTTC.

The V call is TRBV12-2, the J call TRBJ2-1. TRBV12-2 is reported as a pseudogene. The CDR3 contains 15 residues. CDR3 nucleotide sequence: TGTGCAAGTCGCTTACCTAGCAGATCCTACAATGAGCAGTTCTTC. This encodes CASRLPSRSYNEQFF.

This chain joins TRBV5-1 and TRBJ2-4; D gene unclear. The DNA end is more similar to TRBJ2-7, so the J call may be wrong. This CDR3 has 14 residues. Germline V gives CDR1 SGHRS, CDR2 YFSETQ. CDR3 residues: CASSLAVRPYEQYF. CDR3 DNA: TGCGCCAGCAGCTTGGCCGTCCGACCCTACGAGCAGTACTTC.

The chain links TRBV20-1 to TRBJ2-2; 14 nucleotides match TRBD2. Germline CDR1 is DFQATT and CDR2 is SNEGSKA (reference sequence). This CDR3 region has 18 residues. The ends lost 1 base at V and 5 bases at J; junction bases unmatched: 9. The CDR3 sequence: CSARVGTSGRGKTGELFF. CDR3 bases: TGCAGTGCTAGAGTGGGGACTAGCGGGAGAGGGAAAACCGGGGAGCTGTTTTTT.

V gene TRBV20-1 combines with J gene TRBJ2-5, with 8 positions matching TRBD2. The CDR3 is 17 amino acids. The V and J ends lost 0 bases and 11 bases, in that order; junction bases with no gene match: 20. The germline CDR1 and CDR2 sequences are DFQATT and SNEGSKA (reference sequence). In DNA form, the CDR3 reads TGCAGTGCTAGAGATGCGATGCGGGGGGAGAGGGTCCATGAGCAGTACTTC. Translating it yields CSARDAMRGERVHEQYF.

Of note for this clonotype: Its ends do not fully match the called genes, so a read error is possible. The chain uses TRBV12-3 or TRBV12-4 and TRBJ2-7, with unresolved D. CDR3 size: 14 residues. CDR3 nucleotide sequence: TGTACCAGCAGTTTAATCCAGAGGTTCTACGAGCAGTACTTC. It translates to CTSSLIQRFYEQYF.

This clonotype was detected only a few times. This chain uses TRBV24-1 with TRBJ2-3; 8 bases map to TRBD2. Germline-derived CDR1 and CDR2 are KGHDR and SFDVKD. J gave up 3 bases and V 4 bases, and 5 bases lay outside the gene matches. This CDR3 spans 15 amino acids. The CDR3 here is CATSETSGATDTQYF. The CDR3, as DNA: TGTGCCACCAGTGAAACTAGCGGAGCGACAGATACGCAGTATTTT.

The table lists this clonotype with a few counts. The chain carries TRBV20-1 and TRBJ2-6, with D perhaps TRBD2 (5 bases). CDR1 is DFQATT and CDR2 is SNEGSKA in the germline V gene (reference sequence). Trimming stripped 5 bases from V and 4 bases from J, with 12 bases between. The CDR3 consists of 14 residues. CDR3 sequence: CSARSVAGANVLTF. Written as DNA, the CDR3 is TGCAGTGCTCGGAGCGTAGCGGGGGCCAACGTCCTGACTTTC.

J is TRBJ2-3 and V is TRBV28; 11 nucleotides align to TRBD2. The CDR3 has 17 amino acids. Germline V gene sequence: CDR1 MDHEN, CDR2 SYDVKM. After removal of 6 bases from V and 2 bases from J, the junction contained 10 bases not matched to a gene. The CDR3 loop reads CASSFRPGLADTDTQYF. The CDR3 coding sequence is TGTGCCAGCAGCTTTCGTCCGGGACTAGCGGACACAGATACGCAGTATTTT.

The J gene is TRBJ2-7, the V gene TRBV27; 8 bases are a match to TRBD1. CDR1 and CDR2 (germline): MNHEY, SMNVEV (reference sequence). The CDR3 totals 15 residues. The V and J ends lost 5 bases and 0 bases, in that order; junction bases with no gene match: 6. The CDR3 nucleotides are TGTGCCAGCAGTCCGGGACAGGAGTACTCCTACGAGCAGTACTTC. It yields the protein CASSPGQEYSYEQYF.

This chain joins TRBV7-9 and TRBJ2-7; D ambiguous. The CDR3 is made up of 14 amino acids. The germline CDR1 and CDR2 sequences are SEHNR and FQNEAQ (reference sequence). V lost 5 bases, J lost 2 bases, and 13 bases lay in between. CDR3 DNA sequence: TGTGCCAGCAGCACGAACGGCAAACCCTACGAGCAGTACTTC. Translation: CASSTNGKPYEQYF.

The J gene is TRBJ1-1, the V gene TRBV7-9; D is possibly TRBD1 (6 bases). CDR3 size: 17 residues. Germline V CDR1 and CDR2: SEHNR, FQNEAQ (reference sequence). With 0 bases removed from V and 4 bases from J, the gap between germline ends came to 18 bases. CDR3 DNA sequence: TGTGCCAGCAGCTTAGCCCCCAGGCGGGGGCCTGGCACTGAAGCTTTCTTT. Translating gives CASSLAPRRGPGTEAFF.

This clonotype was counted only a few times. The chain joins TRBV4-1 to TRBJ1-1; D possibly corresponds to TRBD1 (6 bases). The CDR3 runs to 16 residues. CDR1 is MGHRA, CDR2 YSYEKL, per germline. V dropped 1 base and J dropped 5 bases, with 17 bases sitting between them. The CDR3 DNA is TGCGCCAGCAGCCAAGCCAGGTCAATAGGGGGAACTGAAGCTTTCTTT. The encoded protein is CASSQARSIGGTEAFF.

Only one count was recorded for this clonotype. A junction end diverges from the germline sequence, so it may reflect a read error. The chain employs TRBV28 and TRBJ2-1; a possible D gene is TRBD2 (5 bases). This CDR3 is built from 15 residues. Germline assignment: CDR1 MDHEN and CDR2 SYDVKM. CDR3 loop: CASSRGTGVYSEQFF. The CDR3 DNA sequence: TGTGCCAGCAGCCGGGGTACTGGTGTATACAGTGAGCAGTTCTTC.

This clonotype was seen more than once but under ten times. The rearrangement links TRBV20-1 to TRBJ1-2; the D gene is possibly TRBD1 (5 bases). CDR1 is DFQATT, CDR2 SNEGSKA, per germline (reference sequence). The CDR3 is 13 residues long. The germline V and J ends were trimmed by 6 bases and 2 bases, with 13 bases remaining between them. The CDR3 region is CSAPEGANYGYTF. The CDR3 bases are TGCAGTGCCCCGGAAGGGGCCAACTATGGCTACACCTTC.

The chain employs TRBV2 and TRBJ2-1, with D possibly being TRBD1 or TRBD2 (5 bases each). Germline V CDR1 and CDR2: SNHLY, FYNNEI. There are 16 residues in the CDR3. The V end lost 4 bases, the J end lost 4 bases, and 17 bases lay between the germline ends. CDR3 in DNA: TGTGCCAGCAGTGCAAAGAGGGGTCGAACGTACAATGAGCAGTTCTTC. It encodes CASSAKRGRTYNEQFF.